A selection of T cell receptor beta chains follows, all from one sample in a study of blood T cell repertoires in COVID-19. Some clones are missing from TCRdb's copy, which holds only in-frame ones; the method was immunoSEQ multiplex PCR. This table has about 130,000 clones, about nine tenths appearing once. The sequencing sample was made of peripheral blood. The receptors originated from a man in his 60s with COVID-19, enrolled during active disease. Each CDR3 is given with its conserved first and last residue. A D gene is named only where the DNA matches it firmly. Size tells how often a clone was seen (once, few, many) or the class of an expanded clone, and some rows leave it out.

j_call,d_call,clone_size,v_call,cdr3_nt,cdr3_aa
TRBJ1-1,-,-,TRBV19,TGTGCCAGTACCAACGAACCCGCGGGGGGTGGCACTGAAGCTTTCTTT,CASTNEPAGGGTEAFF
TRBJ1-5,-,few,TRBV4-3,TGCGCCAGCAGCCAAGATAGAAAGAGCAATCAGCCCCAGCATTTT,CASSQDRKSNQPQHF
TRBJ2-7,TRBD1,-,TRBV28,TGTGCCAGCGGACTGTCGGACAGGGGCGACGAGCAGTACTTC,CASGLSDRGDEQYF
TRBJ2-1,TRBD1,-,TRBV24-1,TGTGCCGCCCAACAGGGGGCGATAGGTGAGCAGTTCTTC,CAAQQGAIGEQFF
TRBJ1-1,-,-,TRBV4-2,TGTGCCAGCAGCCAAGGGACAGCGAACACTGAAGCTTTCTTT,CASSQGTANTEAFF
TRBJ2-2,-,-,TRBV21-1,TGTGCCAGCAGCAAAGTAGGAAGCGGTAGGGATGGCACCGGGGAGCTGTTTTTT,CASSKVGSGRDGTGELFF
TRBJ1-4,TRBD1,-,TRBV29-1,TGCAGCGCGACAGGGGATAATGAAAAACTGTTTTTT,CSATGDNEKLFF
TRBJ1-1,TRBD1,few,TRBV4-1,TGCGCCAGCAGCCGACAAAACTCCAGGGGGGCACTGAACACTGAAGCTTTCTTT,CASSRQNSRGALNTEAFF
TRBJ2-7,TRBD2,-,TRBV7-9,TGTGCCAGCAGCTTAAATGGACTAGCGGGAGGGCCTGGATATTACGAGCAGTACTTC,CASSLNGLAGGPGYYEQYF
TRBJ1-5,-,few,TRBV30,TGTGCCTGGAGTGTACAGGACACCGCCAATCAGCCCCAGCATTTT,CAWSVQDTANQPQHF
TRBJ1-2,-,-,TRBV28,TGTGCCAGCAGCGCTCCGGGGATCGACTATGGCTACACCTTC,CASSAPGIDYGYTF
TRBJ1-2,-,-,TRBV28,TGTGCCAGCAGTGATCGGGCGGGAGGCTACACCTTC,CASSDRAGGYTF
TRBJ2-3,TRBD2,-,TRBV18,TGTGCCAGCTCACTGGGGACTAGCGGGTACACAGATACGCAGTATTTT,CASSLGTSGYTDTQYF
TRBJ1-5,-,once,TRBV2,TGTGCCAGCAGCCCCTTGAACCCTGCACCAGATAGCAATCAGCCCCAGCATTTT,CASSPLNPAPDSNQPQHF
TRBJ2-7,TRBD1,-,TRBV27,TGTGCCAGCAGTCAAGACAGGGCCTACGAGCAGTACTTC,CASSQDRAYEQYF
TRBJ1-2,-,-,TRBV10-2,TGCGCCACCAAGGGAGGGGGCTACACCTTC,CATKGGGYTF
TRBJ1-2,-,-,TRBV12-3/TRBV12-4,TGTGCCAGCTCTGACAGAGCTAACTATGGCTACACCTTC,CASSDRANYGYTF
TRBJ1-6,TRBD1,-,TRBV6-5,TGTGCCAGCAGTTACTCTACAGGGGATAATTCACCCCTCCACTTT,CASSYSTGDNSPLHF
TRBJ2-7,TRBD2,-,TRBV3-1/TRBV3-2,TGTGCCAGCAGGGAGTCAGCGGGAGATTCCTACGAGCAGTACTTC,CASRESAGDSYEQYF
TRBJ1-1,TRBD1,-,TRBV28,TGTGCCAGTTTTACAGGGGACACTGAAGCTTTCTTT,CASFTGDTEAFF
TRBJ1-2,-,-,TRBV28,TGTGCCAGCAGTCTCCAGGCGTATGGCTACACCTTC,CASSLQAYGYTF
TRBJ1-5,TRBD1,-,TRBV6-6,TGTGCCAGCAGTCAGGACAGGGGGGATCAGCCCCAGCATTTT,CASSQDRGDQPQHF
TRBJ1-5,TRBD1,-,TRBV30,TGTGCCTGGAACAAGACCCAGGGGGCTGGAGGCAATCAGCCCCAGCATTTT,CAWNKTQGAGGNQPQHF
TRBJ1-2,-,-,TRBV27,TGTGCCAGCAAAACTTCCGGGACATATGGCTACACCTTC,CASKTSGTYGYTF
TRBJ2-2,-,-,TRBV28,TGTGCCAGCAGTTTATTCCGGTCTGTGAACACCGGGGAGCTGTTTTTT,CASSLFRSVNTGELFF
TRBJ2-2,TRBD1,-,TRBV7-3,TGTGCCAGCAGCTTAAGGGGGGACAGGATTAACACCGGGGAGCTGTTTTTT,CASSLRGDRINTGELFF
TRBJ1-5,-,once,TRBV19,TGTGCCAGTAGTATAGGCGGGGGGCCCCAGCATTTT,CASSIGGGPQHF
TRBJ1-6,TRBD1,few,TRBV4-3,TGCGCCAGCAGCCAAGTTAACAGGGGAATCCGTTCACCCCTCCACTTT,CASSQVNRGIRSPLHF
TRBJ2-2,-,-,TRBV5-1,TGCGCCAGCAGCTTGACGGTGAACACCGGGGAGCTGTTTTTT,CASSLTVNTGELFF
TRBJ2-5,TRBD1,-,TRBV11-2,TGTGCCAGCAGCTTAGATGGGACAGGGGGTGAGACCCAGTACTTC,CASSLDGTGGETQYF
TRBJ2-1,TRBD1,-,TRBV7-2,TGTGCCAGCAGTTTCCAACAGGGGGCCCCACGGGAGCAGTTCTTC,CASSFQQGAPREQFF
TRBJ1-5,-,-,TRBV19,TGTGCCAGTACCCTGGCCATTAGCAATCAGCCCCAGCATTTT,CASTLAISNQPQHF
TRBJ1-2,TRBD1,few,TRBV2,TGTGCCAGCAGAACCGGACAGGGAAACTATGGCTACACCTTC,CASRTGQGNYGYTF
TRBJ1-1,-,-,TRBV25-1,TGTGCCAGCAACCAGCAAGGTTTCGGGGCTTTCTTT,CASNQQGFGAFF
TRBJ2-4,-,-,TRBV7-9,TGTGCCAGCAACACCCCCGGAATCGCGGGAAACATTCAGTACTTC,CASNTPGIAGNIQYF
TRBJ2-5,-,once,TRBV7-2,TGTGCCAGCAGCTTAGGAGCCAGAGGGAGAGAGACCCAGTACTTC,CASSLGARGRETQYF
TRBJ2-5,TRBD2,-,TRBV6-5,TGTGCCAGCAGGCCACTAGCGGGAGAAGAGACCCAGTACTTC,CASRPLAGEETQYF
TRBJ2-5,TRBD2,-,TRBV9,TGTGCCAGCAGCGCCGTTCTAGCGGGAGGCCCGGGGACCCAGTACTTC,CASSAVLAGGPGTQYF
TRBJ2-2,-,-,TRBV10-1,TGCGCCAGCAGTGAGTCGAAGGAGGCCACCGGGGAGCTGTTTTTT,CASSESKEATGELFF
TRBJ2-5,-,-,TRBV21-1,TGTGCCAGCAGCTTGCTGAGTATGGCGGGCCTGGAGACCCAGTACTTC,CASSLLSMAGLETQYF
TRBJ2-1,-,-,TRBV10-3,TGTGCCATCAGTGTAGATGAGGGCTCCTACAATGAGCAGTTCTTC,CAISVDEGSYNEQFF
TRBJ2-2,TRBD2,once,TRBV19,TGTGCCAGTAGTAGGTTAGCGGGAGCCACCGGGGAGCTGTTTTTT,CASSRLAGATGELFF
TRBJ2-7,-,once,TRBV7-9,TGTGCCATCGCGGACAGTACTCTCTACGAGCAGTACTTC,CAIADSTLYEQYF
TRBJ1-2,-,-,TRBV6-4,TGTGCCAGCAGTGAGAAGACAGCGACGGGTCTCACCTTC,CASSEKTATGLTF
TRBJ2-3,-,once,TRBV6-5,TGTGCCATCGGGGGACAGATCACAGATACGCAGTATTTT,CAIGGQITDTQYF
TRBJ1-5,TRBD1,once,TRBV19,TGTGCCAGCCAAGACAGGGGATCCAGCAATCAGCCCCAGCATTTT,CASQDRGSSNQPQHF
TRBJ2-2,TRBD2,-,TRBV7-2,TGTGCCAGCAGCTCAGCGGGAGGCGGCGGGGAGCTGTTTTTT,CASSSAGGGGELFF
TRBJ1-5,-,-,TRBV12-3/TRBV12-4,TGTGCCAGCGACTATAGCAATCAGCCCCAGCATTTT,CASDYSNQPQHF
TRBJ2-2,-,-,TRBV7-3,TGTGCCAGCAGCTTAACAGGGGCCGGGGAGCTGTTTTTT,CASSLTGAGELFF
TRBJ1-1,-,-,TRBV30,TGTGCTATGGACAGAACGAACACTGAAGCTTTCTTT,CAMDRTNTEAFF
TRBJ1-2,TRBD1,-,TRBV14,TGTGCCAGCAGCCAAGGGACAGGGGACTATGGCTACACCTTC,CASSQGTGDYGYTF
TRBJ2-2,-,-,TRBV28,TGTGCCAGCAGTTCAGGGGAGATCGCGACGAACACCGGGGAGCTGTTTTTT,CASSSGEIATNTGELFF
TRBJ2-5,-,once,TRBV7-9,TGTGCCAGCAGCTCAGACAGTTTCCAAGAGACCCAGTACTTC,CASSSDSFQETQYF
TRBJ2-1,-,-,TRBV12-5,TGTGCTAGTGCCTTGGGGAGGGGGGATGAGCAGTTCTTC,CASALGRGDEQFF
TRBJ2-7,-,-,TRBV7-9,TGTGCCAGCAGCTTACTGGAGTCGGCGCAGTACTTC,CASSLLESAQYF